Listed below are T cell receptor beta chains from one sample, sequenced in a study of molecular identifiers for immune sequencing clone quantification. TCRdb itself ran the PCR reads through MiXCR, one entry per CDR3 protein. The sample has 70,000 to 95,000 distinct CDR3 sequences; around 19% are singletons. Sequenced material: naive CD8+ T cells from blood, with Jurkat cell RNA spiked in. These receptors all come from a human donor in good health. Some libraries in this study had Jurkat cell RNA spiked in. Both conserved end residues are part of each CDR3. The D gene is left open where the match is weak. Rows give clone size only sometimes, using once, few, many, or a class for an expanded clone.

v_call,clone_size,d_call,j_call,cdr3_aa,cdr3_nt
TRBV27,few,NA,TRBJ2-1,CASSLSRPNEQFF,TGTGCCAGCAGTTTATCCAGGCCAAATGAGCAGTTCTTC
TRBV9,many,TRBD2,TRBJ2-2,CASSVGSTSGPGELFF,TGTGCCAGCAGCGTAGGTTCGACTAGCGGGCCCGGGGAGCTGTTTTTT
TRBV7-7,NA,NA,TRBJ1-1,CASSSLWGARTEAFF,TGTGCCAGCAGCTCCTTGTGGGGGGCGCGCACTGAAGCTTTCTTT
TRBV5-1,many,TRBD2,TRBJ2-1,CASSFLAGGPSSYNEQFF,TGCGCCAGCAGCTTCCTAGCGGGAGGCCCCAGCTCCTACAATGAGCAGTTCTTC
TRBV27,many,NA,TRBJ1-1,CASSYTGNTEAFF,TGTGCCAGCAGTTATACAGGGAACACTGAAGCTTTCTTT
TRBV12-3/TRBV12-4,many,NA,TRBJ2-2,CASTKLGAGELFF,TGTGCCAGCACTAAACTAGGGGCCGGGGAGCTGTTTTTT
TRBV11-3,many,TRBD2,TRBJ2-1,CASSLDSRRGGYNEQFF,TGTGCCAGCAGCTTAGACTCCCGCCGGGGGGGGTACAATGAGCAGTTCTTC
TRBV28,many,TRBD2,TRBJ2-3,CASSGLAGVVDTQYF,TGTGCCAGCAGCGGACTAGCGGGAGTTGTGGATACGCAGTATTTT
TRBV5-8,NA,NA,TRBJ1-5,CASGLYSNQPQHF,TGTGCCAGCGGCTTATATAGCAATCAGCCCCAGCATTTT
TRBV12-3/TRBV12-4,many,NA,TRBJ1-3,CASSLVVSGNTIYF,TGTGCCAGCAGTTTAGTTGTCTCTGGAAACACCATATATTTT